This T cell receptor (beta chain) was identified during a study of blood T cell repertoires in COVID-19. Whole-study context: Sources were T cells, B-cell-depleted T cells, or PBMCs; the material itself was cDNA or gDNA.

The CDR3 is made up of 14 amino acids. Germline CDR1 reads MDHEN; CDR2 reads SYDVKM. V gave up 10 bases and J gave up 5 bases; unmatched junction bases: 4. Only in-frame clones appear in the TCRdb table, and some are missing; sequencing was by immunoSEQ multiplex PCR. The repertoire holds about 220,000 clones, over 80% seen once, with just over 2.5% in the top ten. The TCR sequence derives from a woman aged 30 to 39 with acute COVID-19. Material: PBMCs or T cells enriched from blood (not recorded which). The chain is built from TRBV28 and TRBJ1-6; TRBD1 matches at 11 bases. CDR3 amino acids: CAIAGQGDNSPLHF. CDR3 in DNA: TGTGCCATCGCGGGACAGGGGGATAATTCACCCCTCCACTTT.